This T cell receptor (beta chain) was obtained from a study of CD8 T cells in Susac syndrome. Study details: The sequenced Susac syndrome patients comprised 5 or 6 with active disease and eight in remission. When their blood was taken, patients with Susac syndrome were therapy-naive, taking corticosteroids, or taking intravenous immunoglobulin alone.

CDR1 is DFQATT and CDR2 is SNEGSKA in the germline V gene (reference sequence). This CDR3 has 13 amino acids. After removal of 4 bases from V and 7 bases from J, the junction contained 7 bases not matched to a gene. A remark on this clonotype: The antigen remains unidentified.

Study observations and caveats: In Susac syndrome, CD4+ T cell repertoires lacked any clonal expansion.

Random hexamers were used to reverse transcribe the RNA input (roughly 0.5 to 1 ug). The TCR beta CDR3 was amplified by immunoSEQ multiplex PCR across 54 Vbeta, 13 Jbeta. TCRdb used MiXCR to reprocess the immunoSEQ multiplex PCR reads, holding one entry per CDR3 protein. The sample carries over 120,000 distinct CDR3 sequences, roughly 94% recorded once. Source material: CD4+ T cells from PBMCs. This receptor was identified in a human donor with Susac syndrome. This chain connects TRBV20-1 to TRBJ1-2; 9 bases align to TRBD1. This CDR3 reads CSATLTGGFGYTF. CDR3 in DNA: TGCAGTGCTACCTTGACAGGGGGTTTTGGCTACACCTTC.